This is a list of T cell receptor beta chains from one sample in a study of blood T cell repertoires in COVID-19. Sequenced by immunoSEQ multiplex PCR; TCRdb stores in-frame clones only, minus some. Of 35,000 to 45,000 clones listed, over 75% are singletons. The sequenced sample was peripheral blood. The receptors stem from a human donor in a cohort sampled during active COVID-19. CDR3s include the opening cysteine and the closing phenylalanine or tryptophan.

TRBV3-1/TRBV3-2,TRBJ2-1,15,CASSHSAPGLNEQFF
TRBV10-3,TRBJ2-7,12,CAISEPRYEQYF
TRBV7-8,TRBJ2-7,13,CASTIAGYGEQYF
TRBV28,TRBJ2-1,14,CASGRQGGSHEQFF
TRBV4-1,TRBJ2-7,16,CASSPIGGRHYYEQYF
TRBV19,TRBJ2-3,14,CASSRDRREDTQYF
TRBV5-5,TRBJ2-7,13,CASSGEGGYEQYF
TRBV29-1,TRBJ2-1,15,CSVEENIVTYNEQFF
TRBV5-1,TRBJ2-1,14,CASSAGTGGHEQFF
TRBV6-6,TRBJ2-3,15,CASSPDRVGTDTQYF
TRBV7-9,TRBJ2-5,15,CASSSPGTGHETQYF
TRBV10-2,TRBJ2-7,13,CASSERLTDEQYF
TRBV3-1/TRBV3-2,TRBJ1-1,15,CASSPRTGMNTEAFF
TRBV5-1,TRBJ2-1,15,CASSFGTSTYNEQFF
TRBV3-1/TRBV3-2,TRBJ1-2,13,CASSRGSHYGYTF
TRBV6-5,TRBJ2-1,15,CASSLRDRGLDEQFF
TRBV11-2,TRBJ2-7,16,CASRPGLGRSSYEQYF
TRBV5-5,TRBJ2-7,15,CASSLDWESSYEQYF
TRBV18,TRBJ1-2,13,CASSPDRERGYTF
TRBV7-9,TRBJ2-7,15,CASSFGSGRAYEQYF
TRBV9,TRBJ2-7,14,CASSVDGGSYEQYF
TRBV11-2,TRBJ2-5,14,CASSARQDGETQYF
TRBV30,TRBJ2-5,14,CAWSGGGKGETQYF
TRBV11-3,TRBJ2-1,19,CASSLGLTSGSRSYNEQFF
TRBV15,TRBJ1-3,13,CATSDSLGNTIYF
TRBV27,TRBJ2-7,15,CATQPESGISYEQYF